This entry concerns a single T cell receptor beta chain. This record belongs to a study of cytomegalovirus exposure and HLA in healthy donors. Donors likely had unrecorded immune exposures despite being nominally healthy when sampled. Germline V gives CDR1 SGHAT, CDR2 FQDESV (reference sequence). The CDR3 length is 15 residues. Trimming took 5 bases from V and 4 from J; bases not matched to a gene: 5. In the PCR, 60 Vbeta and 13 Jbeta primers were used. Repertoires were generated with immunoSEQ multiplex PCR, while TCRdb's copy carries only in-frame clones and drops some. The sample includes 130,000 or so clones, roughly 84% of them seen just once.

This sequence joins TRBV11-1 and TRBJ2-6; TRBD1 matches at 7 bases. The sequence came from a woman between 18 and 30 years old in good health and CMV-seropositive. What was sequenced was PBMCs. CDR3 sequence reads: CASSLQGWGANVLTF. The DNA for the CDR3 is TGTGCCAGCAGCCTACAGGGGTGGGGGGCCAACGTCCTGACTTTC.